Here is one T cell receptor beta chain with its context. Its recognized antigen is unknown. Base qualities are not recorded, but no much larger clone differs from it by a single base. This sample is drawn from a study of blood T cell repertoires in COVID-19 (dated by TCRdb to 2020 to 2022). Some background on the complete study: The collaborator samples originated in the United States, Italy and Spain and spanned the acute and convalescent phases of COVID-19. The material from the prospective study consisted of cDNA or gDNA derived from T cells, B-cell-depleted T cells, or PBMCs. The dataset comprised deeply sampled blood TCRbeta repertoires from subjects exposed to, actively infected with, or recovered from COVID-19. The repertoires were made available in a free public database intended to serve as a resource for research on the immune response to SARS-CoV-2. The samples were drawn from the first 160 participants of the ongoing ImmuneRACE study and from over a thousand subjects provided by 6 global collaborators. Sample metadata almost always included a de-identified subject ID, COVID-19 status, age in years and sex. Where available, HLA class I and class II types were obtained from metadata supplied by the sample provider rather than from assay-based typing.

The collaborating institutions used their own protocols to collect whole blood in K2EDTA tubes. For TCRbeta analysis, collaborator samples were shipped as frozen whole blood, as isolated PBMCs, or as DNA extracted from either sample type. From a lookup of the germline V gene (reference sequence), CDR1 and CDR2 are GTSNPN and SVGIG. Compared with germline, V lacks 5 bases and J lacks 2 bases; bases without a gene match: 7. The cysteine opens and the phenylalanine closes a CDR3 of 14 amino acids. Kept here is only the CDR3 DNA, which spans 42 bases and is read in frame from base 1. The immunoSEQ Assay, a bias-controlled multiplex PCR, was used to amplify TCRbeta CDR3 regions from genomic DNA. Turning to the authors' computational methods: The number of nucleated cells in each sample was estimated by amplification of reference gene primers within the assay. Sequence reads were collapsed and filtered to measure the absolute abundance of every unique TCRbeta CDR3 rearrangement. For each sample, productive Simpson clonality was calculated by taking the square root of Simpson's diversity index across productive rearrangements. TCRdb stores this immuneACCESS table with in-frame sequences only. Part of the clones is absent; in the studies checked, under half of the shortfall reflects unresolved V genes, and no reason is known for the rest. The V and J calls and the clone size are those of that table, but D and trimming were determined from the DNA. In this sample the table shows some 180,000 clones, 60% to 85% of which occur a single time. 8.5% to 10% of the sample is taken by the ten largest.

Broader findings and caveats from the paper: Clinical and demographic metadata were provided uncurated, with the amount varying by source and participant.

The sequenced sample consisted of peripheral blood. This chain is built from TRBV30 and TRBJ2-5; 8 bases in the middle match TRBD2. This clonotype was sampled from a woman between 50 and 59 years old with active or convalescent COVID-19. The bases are TGTGCCTGGGGAACGGGGGGGCGGCAAGAGACCCAGTACTTC. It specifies CAWGTGGRQETQYF.